The present T cell receptor beta chain was sequenced within a study of CD8 T cells in Susac syndrome. Reverse transcription of roughly 0.5 to 1 ug RNA used random hexamers. TCRdb itself ran the immunoSEQ multiplex PCR reads through MiXCR, one entry per CDR3 protein. The repertoire consists of around 71,000 distinct CDR3 sequences, with 96% occurring once and the leading ten covering more than 0.09%. CDR3 length equals 14 residues. The V gene end was trimmed by 3 bases and the J gene end by 1 base; junction bases not matched to a gene: 3. The V gene's germline CDR1 is SGHRS and CDR2 YFSETQ. The clonotype originates from a human donor with multiple sclerosis. Sequencing used CD4+ T cells from PBMCs. The V call is TRBV5-1, the J call TRBJ2-5, with 7 bases identical to TRBD1. The CDR3 protein is CASSSDRAQETQYF. Here the CDR3 DNA reads TGCGCCAGCAGCTCAGACAGGGCCCAAGAGACCCAGTACTTC.